Presented here are 13 T cell receptor beta chains from one specimen sequenced in a study of human T cells and chemical hapten exposure. Someone pulled total RNA out of unfractionated whole blood. MiXCR was run by TCRdb on the 5' RACE reads, yielding one entry per CDR3 protein. The table has about 140,000 distinct CDR3 sequences, 3.5% to 5% seen once. The receptors stem from a female donor in good health.

This clonotype was counted a few times. The junction does not match germline at one end; this may be a read error. The rearrangement uses TRBV12-3 or TRBV12-4 and TRBJ1-5; D gene ambiguous. CDR3 length: 15 amino acids. CDR3 protein: CDSTPSRVRDQPQHF. Here the CDR3 DNA reads TGTGACAGCACCCCGAGTCGGGTTCGGGATCAGCCCCAGCATTTT.

This clonotype was seen ten or more times. The J gene is TRBJ2-1, the V gene TRBV13; 8 nucleotides align to TRBD1. CDR1 is PRHDT and CDR2 is FYEKMQ in the germline V gene (reference sequence). CDR3 size: 16 residues. With 4 bases clipped from V and 0 bases from J, the junction kept 5 bases outside the gene matches. In DNA form, the CDR3 reads TGTGCCAGCAGCTCTACAGGGGGGAGCTCCTACAATGAGCAGTTCTTC. Translating it yields CASSSTGGSSYNEQFF.

This clonotype has at least ten counts. The V gene is TRBV6-1, the J gene TRBJ2-3, with D perhaps assigned TRBD1 or TRBD2 (5 bases each). Germline CDR1 MNHNS, CDR2 SASEGT. With 6 bases removed from V and 3 bases from J, the gap between germline ends came to 16 bases. The CDR3 has 15 residues. The DNA for the CDR3 is TGTGCCAGCAGCCTCATTTCGGGGCTAACAGATACGCAGTATTTT. Residues: CASSLISGLTDTQYF.

This clonotype was seen ten or more times. The genes are TRBV2 and TRBJ1-1; TRBD1 is a possible D gene (5 bases). Deletions cut 7 bases from V and 4 bases from J, with 13 bases between. Per the germline V gene, CDR1 is SNHLY and CDR2 is FYNNEI. This CDR3 is 13 amino acids long. The CDR3 protein is CASTGGFGTEAFF. The CDR3 DNA follows: TGTGCCAGCACGGGGGGGTTCGGCACTGAAGCTTTCTTT.

The rearrangement joins TRBV30 to TRBJ1-4; TRBD1 is a possible D gene (6 bases). The CDR3 sequence is 16 residues long. V lost 2 bases to trimming and J lost 2 bases, with 15 bases between them. Germline V CDR1 and CDR2: GTSNPN, SVGIG (reference sequence). The CDR3 sequence: CAWSNRGAGTNEKLFF. As DNA, the CDR3 is TGTGCCTGGAGTAATCGGGGGGCCGGTACTAATGAAAAACTGTTTTTT. Full variable domain (rest looked up from reference TRBV30 and TRBJ1-4): SQTIHQWPATLVQPVGSPLSLECTVEGTSNPNLYWYRQAAGRGLQLLFYSVGIGQISSEVPQNLSASRPQDRQFILSSKKLLLSDSGFYLCAWSNRGAGTNEKLFFGSGTQLSVL.

The chain is built from TRBV20-1 and TRBJ1-4; unclear D gene. CDR3 length: 16 amino acids. From germline, CDR1 is DFQATT and CDR2 SNEGSKA (reference sequence). V gave up 0 bases and J gave up 3 bases, with 14 bases separating them. CDR3 nucleotide sequence: TGCAGTGCTAGAGACCCCCGGACCAGTTCTAATGAAAAACTGTTTTTT. Translated, it gives CSARDPRTSSNEKLFF.

In this sample, this clonotype turned up many times. This sequence joins TRBV6-2 or TRBV6-3 and TRBJ1-4, with D unresolved. V lost 7 bases and J lost 8, with 5 bases in between. The length of the CDR3 is 10 residues. Germline V CDR1 and CDR2: MNHEY, SVGEGT. CDR3 loop: CASKGEKLFF. In DNA, the CDR3 is TGTGCCAGCAAGGGCGAAAAACTGTTTTTT.

This clonotype was counted ten times or more. This sequence joins TRBV5-1 and TRBJ2-1; TRBD1 agrees at 8 bases. Per germline, CDR1 SGHRS and CDR2 YFSETQ. The CDR3 is 12 residues long. Germline trimming cut 3 bases from V and 14 bases from J; bases unmatched to any gene: 7. Here the CDR3 reads CASSSDRVREFF. CDR3 coding DNA: TGCGCCAGCAGCTCGGACAGGGTGCGGGAGTTCTTC. The full variable domain, with the rest looked up from reference TRBV5-1 and TRBJ2-1, is KAGVTQTPRYLIKTRGQQVTLSCSPISGHRSVSWYQQTPGQGLQFLFEYFSETQRNKGNFPGRFSGRQFSNSRSEMNVSTLELGDSALYLCASSSDRVREFFGPGTRLTVL.

This clonotype was counted ten times or more. The chain employs TRBV15 and TRBJ2-3; the D is unclear. Trimming removed 0 bases from V and 0 bases from J, with 10 bases in between. CDR3 length equals 16 residues. CDR1 is LNHNV, CDR2 YYDKDF, per germline (reference sequence). CDR3 in amino acids: CATSREAYSSTDTQYF. CDR3 DNA sequence: TGTGCCACCAGCAGAGAAGCGTACTCTAGCACAGATACGCAGTATTTT.

V gene TRBV7-2 combines with J gene TRBJ1-1; D is perhaps TRBD1 (5 bases). CDR3 length equals 15 residues. V lost 1 base to trimming and J lost 5 bases, with 14 bases between them. In germline, CDR1 is SGHTA, CDR2 FQGNSA. Here the CDR3 reads CASSLDRGGSTEAFF. For the CDR3, the DNA is TGTGCCAGCAGCTTAGACCGGGGGGGGTCTACTGAAGCTTTCTTT.

This clonotype appeared many times. This sequence joins TRBV3-1 and TRBJ2-5; 12 nucleotides align to TRBD2. Germline V CDR1 and CDR2: LGHDT, YNNKEL (reference sequence). The J segment lost 5 bases and the V segment lost 1 base, leaving 2 bases of the junction unmatched. The CDR3 has 15 residues. The CDR3 is CASSQASGGAETQYF. The CDR3 nucleotides are TGTGCCAGCAGCCAAGCTAGCGGGGGGGCGGAGACCCAGTACTTC.

This clonotype was picked up many times. The chain uses TRBV29-1 and TRBJ2-3; D possibly corresponds to TRBD2 (6 bases). Germline CDR1 SQVTM, CDR2 ANQGSEA. CDR3 size: 14 residues. V was shortened by 6 bases and J by 0 bases, with 13 bases between the two germline ends. DNA for the CDR3: TGCAGCGTGGCCCCAGGGACTAGCACAGATACGCAGTATTTT. It translates to CSVAPGTSTDTQYF.

This clonotype was observed many times. The rearrangement joins TRBV12-3 or TRBV12-4 to TRBJ1-2, with TRBD1 matching 9 bases. CDR3 length equals 15 residues. Trimming removed 6 bases from V and 2 bases from J; junction bases left unmatched: 7. The CDR3 DNA sequence: TGTGCCAGCAGCCTGGGACAGGGTTGGAACTATGGCTACACCTTC. The encoded protein is CASSLGQGWNYGYTF.